This TCR beta chain came from a study of T cells in Graves' hyperthyroidism and ophthalmopathy. Amplified TCR beta CDR3 regions came from RNA transcripts. First-round RT-PCR of the TCR CDR3 relied on the HTBI primer set. Each CDR3 protein gets one entry after TCRdb re-called the multiplex PCR reads with MiXCR. The sample lists more than 650,000 distinct CDR3 sequences; 14% were seen once. Stability of Graves' hyperthyroidism was defined as absent ophthalmopathy progression within 18 months. Hyperthyroidism was newly diagnosed in patients aged 18 to 65 (duration under 2 months). Exclusion of a patient resulted from uncontrolled infection, other autoimmune disease, pregnancy or lactation. This clonotype was recorded many times. The sample comprised blood. The receptor was isolated from a woman in her late teens or twenties with Graves' hyperthyroidism.

The CDR3 bases are TGTGCCAGCAGAACAGGGGGTAAAGGAGCGATGGCTAATGAAAAACTGTTTTTT. It yields the protein CASRTGGKGAMANEKLFF. V gene TRBV11-2 combines with J gene TRBJ1-4, with 8 bases fitting TRBD1. The CDR3 totals 18 residues. CDR1 and CDR2 (germline): SGHAT, FQNNGV. Germline trimming cut 6 bases from V and 3 bases from J; bases unmatched to any gene: 15.